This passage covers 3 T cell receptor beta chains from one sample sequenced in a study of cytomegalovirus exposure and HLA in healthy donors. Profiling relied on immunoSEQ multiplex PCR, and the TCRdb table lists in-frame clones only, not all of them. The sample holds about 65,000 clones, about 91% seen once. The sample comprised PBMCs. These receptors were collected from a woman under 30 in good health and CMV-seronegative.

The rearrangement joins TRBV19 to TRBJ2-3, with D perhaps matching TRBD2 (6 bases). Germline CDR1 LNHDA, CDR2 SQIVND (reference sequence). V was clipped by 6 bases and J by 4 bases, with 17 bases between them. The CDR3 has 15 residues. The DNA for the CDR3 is TGTGCCAGTAGCGGGACTGAGGGTGGGGCAGATACGCAGTATTTT. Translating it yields CASSGTEGGADTQYF. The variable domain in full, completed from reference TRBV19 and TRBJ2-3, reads DGGITQSPKYLFRKEGQNVTLSCEQNLNHDAMYWYRQDPGQGLRLIYYSQIVNDFQKGDIAEGYSVSREKKESFPLTVTSAQKNPTAFYLCASSGTEGGADTQYFGPGTRLTVL.

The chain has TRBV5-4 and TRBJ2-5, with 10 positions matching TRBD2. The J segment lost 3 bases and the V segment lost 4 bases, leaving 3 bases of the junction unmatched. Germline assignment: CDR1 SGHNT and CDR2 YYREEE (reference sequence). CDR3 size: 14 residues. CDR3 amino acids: CASSRTSGEETQYF. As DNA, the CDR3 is TGTGCCAGCAGCCGGACTAGCGGAGAAGAGACCCAGTACTTC.

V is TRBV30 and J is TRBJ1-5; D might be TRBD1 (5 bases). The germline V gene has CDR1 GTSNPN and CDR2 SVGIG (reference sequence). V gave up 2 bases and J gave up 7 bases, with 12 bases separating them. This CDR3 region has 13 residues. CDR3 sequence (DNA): TGTGCCTGGAGTCCGCCGGGGGGACAGCCCCAGCATTTT. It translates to CAWSPPGGQPQHF. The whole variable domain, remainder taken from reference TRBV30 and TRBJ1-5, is SQTIHQWPATLVQPVGSPLSLECTVEGTSNPNLYWYRQAAGRGLQLLFYSVGIGQISSEVPQNLSASRPQDRQFILSSKKLLLSDSGFYLCAWSPPGGQPQHFGDGTRLSIL.